This T cell receptor beta chain originates from a study of blood T cell repertoires in COVID-19. Study information: Material from acute and convalescent COVID-19 was sourced from the United States, Italy and Spain. PBMCs, B-cell-depleted T cells, or T cells were the source of the cDNA or gDNA that made up the material.

As handled by the study authors: Estimated nucleated cell counts came from reference gene primer amplification. Assay used: immunoSEQ multiplex PCR; TCRdb lists only in-frame clones, some missing. V, J and clone size reflect that table, while D and trimming were determined from the DNA. The data contain some 89,000 clones, approximately 76% of them singletons. This CDR3 contains 13 residues. Deletions cut 1 base from V and 4 bases from J, with 7 bases between. Germline V gene lookup returns CDR1 MNHNS and CDR2 SASEGT. V and J are TRBV6-1 and TRBJ1-2; D unclear. Sequencing was performed on peripheral blood. This receptor was taken from a man in his 70s with acute or convalescent COVID-19. This CDR3 is CASSEGHGYGYTF. The DNA for the CDR3 is TGTGCCAGCAGTGAAGGACACGGCTATGGCTACACCTTC.